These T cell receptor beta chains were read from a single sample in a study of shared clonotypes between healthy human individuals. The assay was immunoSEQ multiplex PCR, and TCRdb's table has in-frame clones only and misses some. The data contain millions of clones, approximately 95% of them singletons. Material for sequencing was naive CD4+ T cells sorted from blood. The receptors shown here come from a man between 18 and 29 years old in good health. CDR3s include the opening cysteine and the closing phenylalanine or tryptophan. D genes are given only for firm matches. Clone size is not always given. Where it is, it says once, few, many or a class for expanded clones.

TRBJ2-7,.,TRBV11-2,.,TGTGCCAGCAGCTTAGATCACGGCTCCTACGAGCAGTACTTC,CASSLDHGSYEQYF
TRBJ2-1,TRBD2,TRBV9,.,TGTGCCAGCAGCTTAGGACTAGCGGGGAGCTCCTACAATGAGCAGTTCTTC,CASSLGLAGSSYNEQFF
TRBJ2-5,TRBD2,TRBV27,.,TGTGCCAGCAGCCCTAGCGGGAGCATTGAGACCCAGTACTTC,CASSPSGSIETQYF
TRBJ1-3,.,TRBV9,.,TGTGCCAGCAGTAACACCGTCGGGGACACCATATATTTT,CASSNTVGDTIYF
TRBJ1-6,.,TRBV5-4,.,TGTGCCAGCAACATGGACGGAGGACTTAATTCACCCCTCCACTTT,CASNMDGGLNSPLHF
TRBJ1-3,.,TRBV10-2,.,TGCGCCAGCAGTGCAGCTTCCTTAGGGAACACCATATATTTT,CASSAASLGNTIYF
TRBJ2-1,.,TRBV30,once,TGTGCCTGGAGTGGGTCTTACAATGAGCAGTTCTTC,CAWSGSYNEQFF
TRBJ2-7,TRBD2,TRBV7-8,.,TGTGCCAGCAGCTTAGTTGTTACCGGTTCGACTAGCGGGAACTACGAGCAGTACTTC,CASSLVVTGSTSGNYEQYF
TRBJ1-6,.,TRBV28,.,TGTGCCAGCAGCCCCCCGACGGGGGCGAAATCACCCCTCCACTTT,CASSPPTGAKSPLHF
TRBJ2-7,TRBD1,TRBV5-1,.,TGCGCCAGCAGCCTCAGACAGGGAGCCTACGAGCAGTACTTC,CASSLRQGAYEQYF
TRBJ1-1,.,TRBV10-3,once,TGTGCCATCGGGCGGGAGACTGAAGCTTTCTTT,CAIGRETEAFF
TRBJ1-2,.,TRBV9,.,TGTGCCAGCAGCGTAGCGAGGGACTCCCCAGGGGTTTATGGCTACACCTTC,CASSVARDSPGVYGYTF
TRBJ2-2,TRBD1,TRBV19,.,TGTGCCAGCGACAGGGCCCGCACCGGGGAGCTGTTTTTT,CASDRARTGELFF
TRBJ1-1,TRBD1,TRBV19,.,TGTGCCAGTAGTAACGTCAGGGGGAGCTCTGAAGCTTTCTTT,CASSNVRGSSEAFF
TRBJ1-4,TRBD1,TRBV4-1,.,TGCGCCAGCAGCCCCGCCCTTGCCGGGACAGGGCTGGAAAAACTGTTTTTT,CASSPALAGTGLEKLFF
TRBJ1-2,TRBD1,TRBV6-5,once,TGTGCCAGCAGTAAGACAGGGGGCGCCTATGGCTACACCTTC,CASSKTGGAYGYTF
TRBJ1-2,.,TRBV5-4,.,TGTGCCAGCAGCTCCCCGGGCTTCTATGGCTACACCTTC,CASSSPGFYGYTF
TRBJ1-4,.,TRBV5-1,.,TGCGCCAGCAGGGCGACAGGAGATGCAACTAATGAAAAACTGTTTTTT,CASRATGDATNEKLFF
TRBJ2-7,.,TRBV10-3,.,TGTGCCATCAGCGAACAGGTATACGAGCAGTACTTC,CAISEQVYEQYF
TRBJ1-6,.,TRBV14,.,TGTGCCAGCAGCCAAGGGAACACCTATAATTCACCCCTCCACTTT,CASSQGNTYNSPLHF
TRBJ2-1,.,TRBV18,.,TGTGCCAGCTCACCAGGCAGGGCCCCTCTATCCAATGAGCAGTTCTTC,CASSPGRAPLSNEQFF
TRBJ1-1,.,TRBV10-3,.,TGTGCCATCAGTGAACCTGACACATCGAACACTGAAGCTTTCTTT,CAISEPDTSNTEAFF
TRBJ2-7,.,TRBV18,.,TGTGCCAGCTCACCAGGTTCCGGGTTTGTATCCTACGAGCAGTACTTC,CASSPGSGFVSYEQYF
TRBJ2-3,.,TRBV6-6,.,TGTGCCAGCGCCACTATCGGCACAGATACGCAGTATTTT,CASATIGTDTQYF
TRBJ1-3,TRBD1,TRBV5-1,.,TGCGCCAGCAGCCCCGGGGCAGGGGGTCCCTCTGGAAACACCATATATTTT,CASSPGAGGPSGNTIYF
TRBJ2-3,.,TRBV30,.,TGTGCCTGGAGTCAGACATCCGCAGATACGCAGTATTTT,CAWSQTSADTQYF
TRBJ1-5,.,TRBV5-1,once,TGCGCCAGCAGCTTGGACAGCCTTAGCAATCAGCCCCAGCATTTT,CASSLDSLSNQPQHF